A selection of T cell receptor beta chains follows, all from one sample in a study of beta chain features in type 1 diabetes. Produced via immunoSEQ multiplex PCR; TCRdb's table is partial and in-frame only. The table records 150,000 to 180,000 clones, around 10% of them present only once. The sample was central memory CD4+ T cells from blood. These receptors were obtained from a man between 18 and 35 years old in good health. Each CDR3 is given without its conserved first and last residue. Size is stated for part of the rows, as once, few or many counts, or as a class when the clone is expanded.

j_call	v_call	clone_size	cdr3_aa
TRBJ1-2	TRBV6-1	.	ASSEVAVGGYT
TRBJ1-1	TRBV7-8	few	ASSRKAEAF
TRBJ2-5	TRBV2	many	ASSVGSPRSETQY
TRBJ2-2	TRBV7-9	.	ASSKTSGSKEAGELF
TRBJ1-1	TRBV29-1	.	SVGQGRVNTEAF
TRBJ2-3	TRBV7-7	few	ASSLGQNTDTQY
TRBJ1-1	TRBV27	.	ASSSGVRDTEAF
TRBJ1-1	TRBV5-6	few	ASSKIQGLGTEAF
TRBJ2-7	TRBV21-1	few	ASSSCLAGGDAYEQY
TRBJ1-2	TRBV7-9	few	ASSLASVGTQNYGYT